This TCR beta chain emerged from a study of T cell changes during pregnancy in multiple sclerosis. Repertoires were generated with immunoSEQ multiplex PCR, while TCRdb's copy carries only in-frame clones and drops some. Of 40,000 to 60,000 clones listed, 94% were seen once; the top ten hold less than 5.5%. The CDR3 spans 14 residues. Germline CDR1 is MNHEY and CDR2 is SMNVEV (reference sequence). Between the trimmed V and J ends, which lost 5 bases and 4 bases, there was a span of 14 bases. The receptor was isolated from a female donor with multiple sclerosis, enrolled in a pregnancy study. The chain joins TRBV27 to TRBJ2-5; D not resolved. Sample: CD8+ T cells from peripheral blood mononuclear cells, taken before pregnancy. The CDR3 loop reads CASSLTARRETQYF. CDR3 bases: TGTGCCAGCAGTCTGACGGCTAGGAGAGAGACCCAGTACTTC.